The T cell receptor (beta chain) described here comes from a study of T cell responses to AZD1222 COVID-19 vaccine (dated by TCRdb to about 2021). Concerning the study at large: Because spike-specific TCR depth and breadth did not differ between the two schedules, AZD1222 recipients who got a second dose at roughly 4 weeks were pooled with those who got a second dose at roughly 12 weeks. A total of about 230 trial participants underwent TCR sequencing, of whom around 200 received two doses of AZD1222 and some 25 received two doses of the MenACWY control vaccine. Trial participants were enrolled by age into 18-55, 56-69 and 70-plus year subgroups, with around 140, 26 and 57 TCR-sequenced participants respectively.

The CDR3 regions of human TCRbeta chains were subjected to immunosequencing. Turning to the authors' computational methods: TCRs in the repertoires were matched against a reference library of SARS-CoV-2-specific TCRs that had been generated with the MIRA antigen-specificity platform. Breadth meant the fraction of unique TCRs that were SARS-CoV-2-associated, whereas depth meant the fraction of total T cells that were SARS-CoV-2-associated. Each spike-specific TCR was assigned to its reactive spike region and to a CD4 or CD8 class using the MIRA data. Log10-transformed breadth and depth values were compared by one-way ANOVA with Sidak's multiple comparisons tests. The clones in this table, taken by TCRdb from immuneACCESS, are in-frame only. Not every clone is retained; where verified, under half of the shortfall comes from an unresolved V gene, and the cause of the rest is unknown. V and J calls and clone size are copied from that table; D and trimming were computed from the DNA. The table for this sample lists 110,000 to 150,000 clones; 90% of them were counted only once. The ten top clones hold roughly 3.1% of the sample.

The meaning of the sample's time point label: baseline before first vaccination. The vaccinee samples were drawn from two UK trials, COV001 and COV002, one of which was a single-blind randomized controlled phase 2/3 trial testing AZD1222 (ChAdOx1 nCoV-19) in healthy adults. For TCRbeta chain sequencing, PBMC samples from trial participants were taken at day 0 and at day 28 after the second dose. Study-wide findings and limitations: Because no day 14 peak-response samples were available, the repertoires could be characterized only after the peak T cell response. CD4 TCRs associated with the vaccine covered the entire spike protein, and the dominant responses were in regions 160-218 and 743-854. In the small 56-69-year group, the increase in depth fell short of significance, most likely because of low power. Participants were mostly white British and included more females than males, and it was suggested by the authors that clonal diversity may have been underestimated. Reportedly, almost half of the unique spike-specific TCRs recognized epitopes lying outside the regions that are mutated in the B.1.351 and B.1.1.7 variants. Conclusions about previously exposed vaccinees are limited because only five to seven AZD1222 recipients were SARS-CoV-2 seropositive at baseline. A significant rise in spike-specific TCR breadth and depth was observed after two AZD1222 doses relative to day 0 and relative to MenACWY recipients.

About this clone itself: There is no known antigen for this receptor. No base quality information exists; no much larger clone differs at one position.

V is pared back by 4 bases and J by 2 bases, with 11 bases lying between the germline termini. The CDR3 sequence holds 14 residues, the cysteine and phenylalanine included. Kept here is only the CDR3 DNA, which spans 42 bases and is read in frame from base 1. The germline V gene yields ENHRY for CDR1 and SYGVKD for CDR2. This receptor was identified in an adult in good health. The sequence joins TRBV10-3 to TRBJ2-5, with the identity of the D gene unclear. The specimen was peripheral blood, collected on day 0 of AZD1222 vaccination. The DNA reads TGTGCCATCAGTGCGTCCGATACTCAAGAGACCCAGTACTTC. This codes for CAISASDTQETQYF.